A single sample is the source of the 27 T cell receptor beta chains below, sequenced in a study of blood T cell repertoires in COVID-19 (TCRdb year 2020). Library method: the immunoSEQ multiplex PCR assay. TCRdb's version of the immuneACCESS table is confined to in-frame rearrangements and falls short of the full clone set. An unresolved V gene accounts for under half of the shortfall where checked; the remainder is of unknown origin. This sample has about 150,000 clones in its table, and about three quarters of those were observed once. The top ten clonotypes cover roughly 1.5% of the sample. Input material: peripheral blood. Every receptor here comes from an elderly man with acute or convalescent COVID-19.

The V call is TRBV4-1, the J call TRBJ1-1; the match to TRBD1 covers 7 bases. CDR3 size: 15 residues. V was pared by 1 base and J by 3 bases, with 5 bases of the junction left unmatched. Germline V gives CDR1 MGHRA, CDR2 YSYEKL. The CDR3 DNA follows: TGCGCCAGCAGCCAAGGACAGGGCGGGGACACTGAAGCTTTCTTT. This sequence encodes CASSQGQGGDTEAFF.

The chain joins TRBV18 to TRBJ2-5; D is perhaps TRBD2 (6 bases). Per the germline V gene, CDR1 is KGHSH and CDR2 is LQKENI. The length of the CDR3 is 14 residues. V was pared by 7 bases and J by 1 base, with 13 bases between. The CDR3 DNA sequence: TGTGCCAGCTTAAACACGGAGGGCCAAGAGACCCAGTACTTC. Protein sequence: CASLNTEGQETQYF.

The rearrangement uses TRBV14 and TRBJ2-1; 8 bases are shared with TRBD2. This CDR3 is 17 amino acids long. CDR1 and CDR2 (germline): SGHDN, FVKESK. Germline trimming cut 3 bases from V and 0 bases from J; bases unmatched to any gene: 7. The CDR3 is CASSHYSGESSYNEQFF. CDR3 coding DNA: TGTGCCAGCAGCCACTATAGCGGGGAAAGCTCCTACAATGAGCAGTTCTTC.

This clone appeared a few times. The V and J genes are TRBV7-8 and TRBJ1-5; no definite D call. CDR1 and CDR2 (germline): SGHVS, FQNEAQ. Trimming left V 4 bases short and J 0 bases short, with 4 bases between. This CDR3 is 13 amino acids long. In nucleotides, the CDR3 is TGTGCCAGCAGCTCGGGTAGCAATCAGCCCCAGCATTTT. This encodes CASSSGSNQPQHF.

The genes are TRBV9 and TRBJ2-3; D is perhaps TRBD1 (5 bases). Germline CDR1 is SGDLS and CDR2 is YYNGEE. Trimming took 4 bases from V and 8 from J, leaving 11 bases between them. CDR3 length: 12 residues. The CDR3: CASSLSQGTQYF. CDR3 nucleotides: TGTGCCAGCAGCTTAAGTCAGGGTACGCAGTATTTT.

As for this clone: Distinct nucleotide sequences in the sample also encode this CDR3. J is TRBJ1-1 and V is TRBV7-2; D might be TRBD1 (5 bases). This CDR3 is 13 amino acids long. V lost 4 bases to trimming and J lost 1 base, with 7 bases between them. Germline CDR1 is SGHTA and CDR2 is FQGNSA. Here the CDR3 reads CASSYDRNTEAFF. As DNA, the CDR3 is TGTGCCAGCAGCTACGACAGGAACACTGAAGCTTTCTTT.

This clone was counted between two and nine times. This chain connects TRBV20-1 to TRBJ1-1; D uncertain. Germline V gives CDR1 DFQATT, CDR2 SNEGSKA (reference sequence). This CDR3 has 12 residues. V was cut by 3 bases and J by 2 bases, with 7 bases left in between. CDR3 sequence: CSASPRNTEAFF. The DNA for the CDR3 is TGCAGTGCTAGTCCCCGTAACACTGAAGCTTTCTTT.

This clone was seen more than once but under ten times. V is TRBV6-1 and J is TRBJ1-1; D not certain. This CDR3 spans 13 amino acids. CDR1 is MNHNS and CDR2 is SASEGT in the germline V gene. Trimming removed 3 bases from V and 5 bases from J, with 10 bases in between. CDR3: CASSDNPRTEAFF. Here the CDR3 DNA reads TGTGCCAGCAGTGACAACCCCAGAACTGAAGCTTTCTTT.

The chain couples TRBV27 to TRBJ1-5; TRBD1 matches 9 bases. Germline-derived CDR1 and CDR2 are MNHEY and SMNVEV (reference sequence). Germline trimming cut 6 bases from V and 0 bases from J; bases unmatched to any gene: 3. The CDR3 has 15 residues. The CDR3 nucleotides are TGTGCCAGCAGGGGACAGGGCTATAGCAATCAGCCCCAGCATTTT. It is translated as CASRGQGYSNQPQHF.

The chain recombines TRBV7-2 with TRBJ2-5; 9 bases match TRBD2. Germline CDR1 is SGHTA and CDR2 is FQGNSA. The V segment lost 5 bases and the J segment 2 bases; nucleotides outside the gene matches: 6. The CDR3 has 15 amino acids. The CDR3 DNA reads as TGTGCCAGCAGCAGCCGACTAGCGGCTCAAGAGACCCAGTACTTC. As protein: CASSSRLAAQETQYF. Complete variable domain (other parts from reference TRBV7-2 and TRBJ2-5): GAGVSQSPSNKVTEKGKDVELRCDPISGHTALYWYRQSLGQGLEFLIYFQGNSAPDKSGLPSDRFSAERTGGSVSTLTIQRTQQEDSAVYLCASSSRLAAQETQYFGPGTRLLVL.

Points on this clone: The same CDR3 also results from other DNA sequences found in this sample. The genes are TRBV5-1 and TRBJ1-2; 7 positions agree with TRBD1. The CDR3 runs 15 residues. The germline V gene encodes CDR1 SGHRS and CDR2 YFSETQ. Unmatched junction bases numbered 10, after V lost 4 bases and J lost 4 bases. The CDR3 region has the DNA TGCGCCAGCAGCCCAAGGACAGGAGGGTCCTATGGCTACACCTTC. Its protein product is CASSPRTGGSYGYTF.

This chain connects TRBV18 to TRBJ2-5; 7 nucleotides align to TRBD1. The germline gives CDR1 KGHSH, CDR2 LQKENI. This CDR3 has 16 amino acids. V lost 3 bases, J lost 0 bases, and 7 bases stayed unmatched. For the CDR3, the DNA is TGTGCCAGCTCACCTCCGGGACAGATGTACCAAGAGACCCAGTACTTC. Protein product: CASSPPGQMYQETQYF.

This clone was counted a single time. The rearrangement joins TRBV9 to TRBJ2-2; no definite D call. Germline-derived CDR1 and CDR2 are SGDLS and YYNGEE. The CDR3 sequence is 15 residues long. Trimming removed 6 bases from V and 0 bases from J, with 12 bases in between. This chain's CDR3 is CASKRSAANTGELFF. The CDR3 nucleotides read TGTGCCAGCAAACGGAGTGCGGCGAACACCGGGGAGCTGTTTTTT.

The rearrangement links TRBV5-1 to TRBJ2-3, with D perhaps matching TRBD2 (6 bases). The CDR3 length is 12 residues. The V gene lost 4 bases and the J gene lost 4 bases, with 7 bases spanning the gap. Germline V lookup: CDR1 SGHRS, CDR2 YFSETQ. This chain's CDR3 is CASSGEADTQYF. The CDR3 nucleotides read TGCGCCAGCAGCGGGGAGGCAGATACGCAGTATTTT. Drawing the rest from reference TRBV5-1 and TRBJ2-3, the complete variable domain is KAGVTQTPRYLIKTRGQQVTLSCSPISGHRSVSWYQQTPGQGLQFLFEYFSETQRNKGNFPGRFSGRQFSNSRSEMNVSTLELGDSALYLCASSGEADTQYFGPGTRLTVL.

The chain is built from TRBV19 and TRBJ1-2; D is perhaps TRBD1 (6 bases). Between the trimmed V and J ends, which lost 3 bases and 6 bases, there was a span of 14 bases. Looked up from germline, CDR1 is LNHDA and CDR2 is SQIVND (reference sequence). The CDR3 has 14 residues. The CDR3 region is CASSIGTGMNGYTF. In nucleotides, the CDR3 is TGTGCCAGTAGTATTGGTACAGGGATGAATGGCTACACCTTC. Using reference TRBV19 and TRBJ1-2 for the parts outside the CDR3, the full variable domain is DGGITQSPKYLFRKEGQNVTLSCEQNLNHDAMYWYRQDPGQGLRLIYYSQIVNDFQKGDIAEGYSVSREKKESFPLTVTSAQKNPTAFYLCASSIGTGMNGYTFGSGTRLTVV.

The rearrangement uses TRBV20-1 and TRBJ2-7; a weak D match, TRBD1 (6 bases). The CDR3 has 11 residues. Looked up from germline, CDR1 is DFQATT and CDR2 is SNEGSKA (reference sequence). V lost 6 bases and J lost 4, with 10 bases in between. CDR3 region: CSAGRGYEQYF. In DNA form, the CDR3 reads TGCAGTGCGGGCAGGGGTTACGAGCAGTACTTC.

The chain uses TRBV5-5 and TRBJ2-3; no clear D. The CDR3 is 14 residues long. Per the germline V gene, CDR1 is SGHKS and CDR2 is YYEKEE (reference sequence). Trimming shortened V by 0 bases and J by 6 bases, and 11 bases separated the two germline ends. The CDR3 loop reads CASSLEELRDTQYF. The CDR3 DNA is TGTGCCAGCAGCTTGGAGGAGTTACGGGATACGCAGTATTTT.

The J gene is TRBJ2-4, the V gene TRBV5-6; tentative D call: TRBD1 (5 bases). Germline V gene data show CDR1 as SGHDT and CDR2 as YYEEEE. This CDR3 region has 15 residues. V gave up 0 bases and J gave up 2 bases, with 9 bases separating them. As DNA, the CDR3 is TGTGCCAGCAGCTTGGAGCAGGGAACCAAAAACATTCAGTACTTC. Its protein is CASSLEQGTKNIQYF.

This sequence joins TRBV11-2 and TRBJ2-5; 10 bases line up with TRBD1. The junction had 6 bases not matched to a gene; V was cut back by 3 bases and J by 5 bases. The CDR3 contains 15 residues. Germline CDR1 and CDR2: SGHAT and FQNNGV. CDR3 in amino acids: CASSFSTGGEETQYF. CDR3 DNA sequence: TGTGCCAGCAGCTTCTCGACAGGGGGCGAGGAGACCCAGTACTTC.

This chain uses TRBV18 with TRBJ1-2; TRBD1 agrees at 8 bases. CDR1 and CDR2 from the germline V gene are KGHSH and LQKENI. This CDR3 is 13 amino acids long. V lost 4 bases and J lost 2; bases outside the gene matches: 0. The CDR3 loop reads CASSRDRNYGYTF. The CDR3 DNA is TGTGCCAGCTCACGGGACAGGAACTATGGCTACACCTTC. The variable domain in full, with the rest retrieved from reference TRBV18 and TRBJ1-2, is NAGVMQNPRHLVRRRGQEARLRCSPMKGHSHVYWYRQLPEEGLKFMVYLQKENIIDESGMPKERFSAEFPKEGPSILRIQQVVRGDSAAYFCASSRDRNYGYTFGSGTRLTVV.

This CDR3 reads CASSLSGGDTDTQYF. The CDR3 region has the DNA TGTGCCAGCAGCTTATCGGGGGGGGATACAGATACGCAGTATTTT. The rearrangement joins TRBV7-2 to TRBJ2-3; TRBD2 matches at 8 bases. V lost 2 bases to trimming and J lost 3 bases; unmatched junction nucleotides: 4. Germline values: CDR1 SGHTA, CDR2 FQGNSA. This CDR3 contains 15 residues. The full variable domain, rest sourced from reference TRBV7-2 and TRBJ2-3, is GAGVSQSPSNKVTEKGKDVELRCDPISGHTALYWYRQSLGQGLEFLIYFQGNSAPDKSGLPSDRFSAERTGGSVSTLTIQRTQQEDSAVYLCASSLSGGDTDTQYFGPGTRLTVL.

The table lists this clone with a few counts. J is TRBJ1-4 and V is TRBV7-2, with 7 positions matching TRBD1. Germline lookup yields CDR1 SGHTA and CDR2 FQGNSA. The CDR3 consists of 15 residues. V was pared by 5 bases and J by 8 bases, with 11 bases of the junction left unmatched. CDR3 region: CASSRSTGDREKLFF. CDR3 sequence (DNA): TGTGCCAGCAGCCGTTCTACAGGGGATCGCGAAAAACTGTTTTTT.

The V call is TRBV10-3, the J call TRBJ2-3; D gene ambiguous. The CDR3 extends over 15 amino acids. The germline gives CDR1 ENHRY, CDR2 SYGVKD. Trimming took 3 bases from V and 0 from J, leaving 10 bases between them. The CDR3 coding sequence is TGTGCCATCAGTGATCAGGCAACTAGCACAGATACGCAGTATTTT. Its translation is CAISDQATSTDTQYF.

The V call is TRBV5-1, the J call TRBJ2-1; TRBD1 aligns across 7 bases. This CDR3 is built from 16 residues. Germline V gene sequence: CDR1 SGHRS, CDR2 YFSETQ. The V and J ends lost 0 bases and 0 bases, in that order; junction bases with no gene match: 3. The CDR3 here is CASSLGGDSSYNEQFF. DNA of the CDR3: TGCGCCAGCAGCTTGGGTGGGGACAGCTCCTACAATGAGCAGTTCTTC.

The genes are TRBV6-6 and TRBJ2-5; 8 bases align to TRBD1. The length of the CDR3 is 12 residues. V lost 10 bases and J lost 4; bases outside the gene matches: 5. Germline V gene lookup returns CDR1 MNHNY and CDR2 SVGAGI (reference sequence). CDR3 sequence (DNA): TGTGCCATCCGAGACAGGGGAGAGACCCAGTACTTC. This translates into CAIRDRGETQYF.

This chain links TRBV13 with TRBJ1-2, with 7 bases lining up with TRBD1. The V gene's germline CDR1 is PRHDT and CDR2 FYEKMQ (reference sequence). The CDR3 spans 15 residues. The trim removed 4 bases at V and 0 bases at J, leaving 5 bases unmatched. The CDR3 loop reads CASSSTGTANYGYTF. CDR3 sequence (DNA): TGTGCCAGCAGCTCCACTGGGACAGCTAACTATGGCTACACCTTC.

The genes are TRBV6-1 and TRBJ2-5; D is perhaps TRBD2 (6 bases). The germline V gene encodes CDR1 MNHNS and CDR2 SASEGT. This CDR3 has 15 residues. With 3 bases removed from V and 4 bases from J, the gap between germline ends came to 15 bases. The CDR3, as DNA: TGTGCCAGCAGTGAGTACTCAGGAGGGTCAGAGACCCAGTACTTC. It translates to CASSEYSGGSETQYF.